The 23 T cell receptor beta chains below come from one sample, sequenced in a study of identical twins. Each CDR3 protein is one row after TCRdb ran MiXCR on the 5' RACE reads. The sample consists of about 100,000 distinct CDR3 sequences, under 7% of them appearing once. The specimen sequenced was memory T cells sorted from blood. The receptor set was obtained from a woman aged 50 to 65 in good health.

This clonotype showed up many times. This chain connects TRBV5-1 to TRBJ2-1; 7 bases agree with TRBD1. The germline CDR1 and CDR2 sequences are SGHRS and YFSETQ. This CDR3 comprises 12 residues. Trimming took 4 bases from V and 7 from J; bases not matched to a gene: 2. CDR3 residues: CASSRDRNEQFF. DNA of the CDR3: TGCGCCAGCAGCCGGGACAGAAATGAGCAGTTCTTC.

This clonotype was found many times. J is TRBJ2-7 and V is TRBV2, with a possible D match to TRBD1 (6 bases). Germline V gene sequence: CDR1 SNHLY, CDR2 FYNNEI. CDR3 length: 9 residues. CDR3 protein: CARLDRDNV. In DNA form, the CDR3 reads TGTGCCAGACTGGACCGGGACAACGTC.

This clonotype came up many times. The chain employs TRBV11-2 and TRBJ2-5; D gene unclear. Germline values: CDR1 SGHAT, CDR2 FQNNGV. The V gene lost 3 bases and the J gene lost 2 bases, with 7 bases spanning the gap. The CDR3 is 13 amino acids. The CDR3: CASSFRRQETQYF. The CDR3 nucleotides are TGTGCCAGCAGCTTTAGGCGGCAAGAGACCCAGTACTTC.

This clonotype was seen many times. The chain uses TRBV5-6 and TRBJ2-5; D gene ambiguous. This CDR3 is built from 13 residues. The ends were cut back, 5 bases at V and 2 bases at J, with 10 bases in the middle. In germline, CDR1 is SGHDT, CDR2 YYEEEE. CDR3 sequence: CASRARGQETQYF. DNA of the CDR3: TGTGCCAGCAGGGCTCGCGGACAAGAGACCCAGTACTTC. The full variable domain, with the rest looked up from reference TRBV5-6 and TRBJ2-5, is DAGVTQSPTHLIKTRGQQVTLRCSPKSGHDTVSWYQQALGQGPQFIFQYYEEEERQRGNFPDRFSGHQFPNYSSELNVNALLLGDSALYLCASRARGQETQYFGPGTRLLVL.

This clonotype was seen many times. This chain links TRBV6-9 with TRBJ1-2; 8 bases are a match to TRBD1. The CDR3 has 16 amino acids. Germline V gene data show CDR1 as MNHGY and CDR2 as SVAAGI. V was clipped by 6 bases and J by 4 bases; unmatched bases: 13. Written as DNA, the CDR3 is TGTGCCAGCAGGGGACAGGCATGTCCTCAAACCTATGGCTACACCTTC. Residues: CASRGQACPQTYGYTF.

V gene TRBV7-6 combines with J gene TRBJ2-2; 8 bases agree with TRBD2. The junction had 13 bases not matched to a gene; V was cut back by 6 bases and J by 7 bases. The CDR3 runs to 16 residues. Germline loops: CDR1 SGHVS, CDR2 FNYEAQ. The CDR3 spells CASSPWIAGSDGELFF. The CDR3 bases are TGTGCCAGCAGTCCCTGGATAGCGGGGAGCGACGGGGAGCTGTTTTTT.

This clonotype has at least ten counts. The chain uses TRBV24-1 and TRBJ2-4; possible D gene TRBD2, 5 bases. Germline V gene sequence: CDR1 KGHDR, CDR2 SFDVKD. The CDR3 contains 13 residues. V lost 5 bases to trimming and J lost 1 base, with 5 bases between them. The CDR3 sequence is CATSASAKNIQYF. The CDR3, as DNA: TGTGCCACCAGTGCTAGCGCCAAAAACATTCAGTACTTC.

Concerning this clonotype itself: A much larger clonotype is one base distant, so this may be a read error. CDR3 sequence reads: CASSLLWRRVLCTDTQYF. The CDR3, as DNA: TGCGCCAGCAGCCTCCTCTGGCGGAGGGTTCTCTGCACAGATACGCAGTATTTT. The chain employs TRBV5-1 and TRBJ2-3, with D possibly TRBD2 on 6 matching bases. V was cut by 4 bases and J by 1 base, with 22 bases left in between. The CDR3 is 18 residues long. Germline V gene sequence: CDR1 SGHRS, CDR2 YFSETQ.

This clonotype was seen many times. DNA of the CDR3: TGTGCCATCAGTGAGAATAACTATGGCTACACCTTC. Protein: CAISENNYGYTF. The J gene is TRBJ1-2, the V gene TRBV10-3; D is unclear. The CDR3 has 12 residues. Germline lookup yields CDR1 ENHRY and CDR2 SYGVKD. The V and J ends lost 2 bases and 1 base respectively, with 2 bases between them.

The sample holds many counts of this clonotype. The chain joins TRBV29-1 to TRBJ2-3, with TRBD2 identical over 9 bases. Germline V gene data show CDR1 as SQVTM and CDR2 as ANQGSEA. The CDR3 loop spans 15 amino acids. Trimming took 6 bases from V and 4 from J; bases not matched to a gene: 11. This chain's CDR3 is CSVHLAGERADTQYF. The CDR3 nucleotides are TGCAGCGTCCACTTAGCGGGAGAGAGGGCAGATACGCAGTATTTT.

This clonotype was seen a handful of times. The chain is built from TRBV3-1 and TRBJ2-3, with no clear D. Germline V lookup: CDR1 LGHDT, CDR2 YNNKEL (reference sequence). V was cut by 0 bases and J by 3 bases, with 10 bases left in between. The CDR3 contains 15 residues. The CDR3 loop is CASSQDPVGTDTQYF. The DNA for the CDR3 is TGTGCCAGCAGCCAAGATCCGGTTGGGACAGATACGCAGTATTTT.

This clonotype has only a few counts. This rearrangement joins TRBV20-1 to TRBJ2-4, with 7 bases matching TRBD1. Trimming at V came to 6 bases and at J to 10 bases, leaving 12 bases not matched to a gene. The germline gives CDR1 DFQATT, CDR2 SNEGSKA (reference sequence). The CDR3 spans 13 residues. CDR3 sequence reads: CSARPGQSHIQYF. CDR3 DNA sequence: TGCAGTGCGCGACCGGGACAGAGCCATATTCAGTACTTC.

The V call is TRBV29-1, the J call TRBJ1-6; 9 nucleotides agree with TRBD1. J lost 9 bases, V lost 6 bases, and 6 bases had no gene match. CDR1 is SQVTM and CDR2 is ANQGSEA in the germline V gene. The CDR3 has 13 residues. The CDR3 nucleotides read TGCAGCGTCTCAACAGGGGGCTTTTCACCCCTCCACTTT. Translation: CSVSTGGFSPLHF.

This clonotype was recorded at least ten times. CDR3 region: CASSFTLAQEGNEQFF. The CDR3 region has the DNA TGTGCCAGCAGTTTTACCCTAGCGCAGGAGGGAAATGAGCAGTTCTTC. This chain connects TRBV6-1 to TRBJ2-1, with D possibly TRBD2 on 6 matching bases. This CDR3 contains 16 residues. V lost 5 bases and J lost 7, with 21 bases in between. The V gene's germline CDR1 is MNHNS and CDR2 SASEGT.

The chain carries TRBV12-3 or TRBV12-4 and TRBJ1-2; possible D gene TRBD1, 5 bases. The V and J ends lost 5 bases and 7 bases respectively, with 14 bases between them. The CDR3 has 13 amino acids. The CDR3 region is CASSEGRERGYTF. The CDR3 region has the DNA TGTGCCAGCAGTGAGGGGAGGGAGCGTGGCTACACCTTC.

This clonotype was seen at least ten times. The gene calls are TRBV28 and TRBJ2-1; 12 positions agree with TRBD2. Trimming removed 6 bases from V and 4 bases from J; junction bases left unmatched: 1. The CDR3 runs 14 residues. The germline CDR1 and CDR2 sequences are MDHEN and SYDVKM. The CDR3 region has the DNA TGTGCCAGCAGACTAGCGGGGGGATACAATGAGCAGTTCTTC. Its protein product is CASRLAGGYNEQFF.

This clonotype occurred many times. This rearrangement joins TRBV5-1 to TRBJ2-1, with D uncertain. The CDR3 has 13 amino acids. Trimming removed 0 bases from V and 8 bases from J, with 9 bases in between. The germline V gene encodes CDR1 SGHRS and CDR2 YFSETQ. The CDR3 reads CASSLGGMDEQFF. DNA of the CDR3: TGCGCCAGCAGCTTGGGCGGCATGGATGAGCAGTTCTTC.

The sample holds many counts of this clonotype. This chain uses TRBV20-1 with TRBJ2-7; 8 bases map to TRBD2. Germline V gene lookup returns CDR1 DFQATT and CDR2 SNEGSKA (reference sequence). With 0 bases clipped from V and 2 bases from J, the junction kept 6 bases outside the gene matches. The CDR3 length is 15 residues. The CDR3 DNA sequence: TGCAGTGCTAGAGATGTAGCGGGAACTGCCTACGAGCAGTACGTC. It specifies CSARDVAGTAYEQYV.

In its sample, this clonotype was seen a few times. This rearrangement joins TRBV4-1 to TRBJ2-1; weak D call: TRBD2 (6 bases). CDR1 MGHRA and CDR2 YSYEKL come from the germline V gene. This CDR3 comprises 18 residues. Trimming cost V 0 bases and J 4 bases, with 19 bases left between them. In DNA form, the CDR3 reads TGCGCCAGCAGCCAAGATAGGGCCGGGACTCCGGTATACAATGAGCAGTTCTTC. Its protein product is CASSQDRAGTPVYNEQFF.

In its sample, this clonotype was seen many times. One end of the junction varies from germline; a read error may be responsible. The chain uses TRBV20-1 and TRBJ1-3, with 7 bases matching TRBD1. CDR3 length: 15 residues. Germline V gives CDR1 DFQATT, CDR2 SNEGSKA (reference sequence). CDR3 DNA: TGCAGTGCCCGAGTCTGGACAGGTTCTGAAAACACCATATATTTT. Protein: CSARVWTGSENTIYF.

In this sample, this clonotype turned up many times. This chain uses TRBV12-3 or TRBV12-4 with TRBJ2-5; 7 bases match TRBD1. The V segment lost 6 bases and the J segment 5 bases; nucleotides outside the gene matches: 6. The CDR3 contains 13 residues. The CDR3 DNA is TGTGCCAGCAGGAAGGGGGCTGGGGAGACCCAGTACTTC. Amino acids: CASRKGAGETQYF.

This clonotype was observed a few times. V gene TRBV2 combines with J gene TRBJ1-5; D perhaps matches TRBD1 (5 bases). V lost 6 bases and J lost 5, with 14 bases in between. Germline-derived CDR1 and CDR2 are SNHLY and FYNNEI. This CDR3 has 14 residues. The CDR3 protein is CASSQDSYDQPQHF. CDR3 in DNA: TGTGCCAGCAGCCAAGACAGCTATGATCAGCCCCAGCATTTT.

The table lists this clonotype with a few counts. The chain couples TRBV2 to TRBJ2-2, with D possibly being TRBD1 (5 bases). Trimming took 3 bases from V and 5 from J, leaving 13 bases between them. The germline gives CDR1 SNHLY, CDR2 FYNNEI. The CDR3 runs to 15 residues. CDR3 sequence: CASSDGAGRTGELFF. The DNA of the CDR3 is TGTGCCAGCAGTGATGGGGCTGGTAGAACCGGGGAGCTGTTTTTT.